This record concerns one TCR beta chain sequence. The authors' processing: Amplification of reference gene primers was used by the study to estimate nucleated cell counts. Measured with immunoSEQ multiplex PCR; TCRdb has only the in-frame clones, and not every one. The D gene and trimming were derived from the DNA, and the V and J assignments and clone size from that table. The sample yields around 250,000 clones, about four fifths seen once. This entry belongs to a study of blood T cell repertoires in COVID-19. Overall study: Sites in the United States, Italy and Spain provided acute and convalescent COVID-19 samples. PBMCs, B-cell-depleted T cells, or T cells were the source of the cDNA or gDNA that made up the material.

Sequenced input: peripheral blood. This receptor was obtained from a man between 25 and 39 years old who had recovered from COVID-19.

The CDR3 DNA reads TGTGCCAGTAATTGGGGCGGGGACGCGGCCAAAAACATTCAGTACTTC. Its translation is CASNWGGDAAKNIQYF. The J gene is TRBJ2-4, the V gene TRBV19, with D perhaps matching TRBD2 (6 bases). In germline, CDR1 is LNHDA, CDR2 SQIVND (reference sequence). This CDR3 spans 16 amino acids. The V and J ends lost 7 bases and 1 base respectively, with 17 bases between them.